This TCR beta chain was documented in a study of technical replicates of blood from several donors. The CDR3 runs to 12 residues. Germline assignment: CDR1 MDHEN and CDR2 SYDVKM. V shed 1 base and J shed 3 bases, with 4 bases lying between them. Clones were read by immunoSEQ multiplex PCR, and TCRdb kept only the in-frame ones, dropping some. The sample records about 76,000 clones, roughly nine tenths being singletons. The chain has TRBV28 and TRBJ2-7; D gene unclear. The sequence came from a human donor in good health. The sequencing sample was made of T cells isolated from PBMCs. The CDR3 nucleotides read TGTGCCAGCAGTTTATTTCTCTACGAGCAGTACTTC. Translating gives CASSLFLYEQYF.